This T cell receptor beta chain derives from a study of technical replicates of blood from a handful of donors (dated by TCRdb to 2017 to 2019). The library relied on the immunoSEQ multiplex PCR assay. TCRdb stores this immuneACCESS table with in-frame sequences only. Part of the clones is absent; in the studies checked, under half of the shortfall reflects unresolved V genes, and no reason is known for the rest. The sample table shows around 74,000 clones, and 70% to 90% are seen once. The ten top clones hold 4.8% of the sample. This clone was recorded only once. The clone's antigen remains unknown. Base qualities were left out, and no much larger clone turns up one base away. The sequence was obtained from a human donor in good health. Some clones in this sample may be carry-over from other donors' samples. The sequencing input was PBMCs.

The DNA sequence follows: TGTGCCAGCAGCGTAGGGTCCCGGGGAATAGTCACAGATACGCAGTATTTT. The encoded protein is CASSVGSRGIVTDTQYF. The sequence joins TRBV9 to TRBJ2-3, and the D gene may be TRBD2, 5 bases matching. The CDR3 holds 17 amino acids from the cysteine to the phenylalanine. Left in the record is the CDR3 DNA by itself, 51 bases read in frame from the first base. Reading the germline V gene gives CDR1 SGDLS and CDR2 YYNGEE. V loses 0 bases of germline sequence and J loses 2 bases, and the interval between the two ends is 16 bases.